Following are 26 T cell receptor beta chains from one sample sequenced in a study of identical twins. TCRdb ran MiXCR on the 5' RACE reads and lists one entry per CDR3 protein. Found here are about 660,000 distinct CDR3 sequences, more than 6.5% of them singletons; the top ten hold around 0.98%. These records were also assigned to another study, of yellow fever vaccine responses in identical twins.

The sequenced sample was PBMCs. The source of these receptors is a woman younger than 35 in good health.

The chain couples TRBV6-5 to TRBJ2-1; 12 nucleotides line up with TRBD1. The junction had 4 bases not matched to a gene; V was cut back by 0 bases and J by 7 bases. The CDR3 has 16 amino acids. Per the germline V gene, CDR1 is MNHEY and CDR2 is SVGAGI. CDR3 sequence: CASSYSRDRGLNEQFF. CDR3 DNA: TGTGCCAGCAGTTACTCGAGGGACAGGGGGCTTAATGAGCAGTTCTTC.

There are a few counts of this clonotype. This rearrangement joins TRBV18 to TRBJ2-3, with 7 bases matching TRBD1. Looked up from germline, CDR1 is KGHSH and CDR2 is LQKENI. J was trimmed by 3 bases and V by 4 bases; bases with no gene match: 7. The CDR3 is 15 residues long. The CDR3 sequence is CASSQYEGATDTQYF. CDR3 DNA: TGTGCCAGCTCACAGTACGAGGGGGCTACAGATACGCAGTATTTT.

The chain uses TRBV7-9 and TRBJ1-1; D gene unclear. The CDR3 consists of 15 residues. The V gene lost 1 base and the J gene lost 1 base, with 10 bases spanning the gap. Germline V gene sequence: CDR1 SEHNR, CDR2 FQNEAQ (reference sequence). CDR3 in amino acids: CASSLDGRSNTEAFF. The CDR3 bases are TGTGCCAGCAGCTTAGATGGCAGATCGAACACTGAAGCTTTCTTT. The whole variable domain, remainder taken from reference TRBV7-9 and TRBJ1-1, is DTGVSQNPRHKITKRGQNVTFRCDPISEHNRLYWYRQTLGQGPEFLTYFQNEAQLEKSRLLSDRFSAERPKGSFSTLEIQRTEQGDSAMYLCASSLDGRSNTEAFFGQGTRLTVV.

This clonotype showed up just a few times. The rearrangement links TRBV20-1 to TRBJ2-1; 12 nucleotides match TRBD2. The V segment lost 0 bases and the J segment 1 base; nucleotides outside the gene matches: 4. The length of the CDR3 is 17 residues. The germline CDR1 and CDR2 sequences are DFQATT and SNEGSKA (reference sequence). In nucleotides, the CDR3 is TGCAGTGCTAGAGATCCGACTAGCGGGGGTTCCTACAATGAGCAGTTCTTC. Translation gives CSARDPTSGGSYNEQFF.

This clonotype was counted only a few times. The V and J genes are TRBV7-2 and TRBJ2-7; D gene uncertain. CDR1 and CDR2 from the germline V gene are SGHTA and FQGNSA. The CDR3 has 14 residues. With 3 bases removed from V and 1 base from J, the gap between germline ends came to 10 bases. The CDR3 bases are TGTGCCAGCAGCTTTGTCGGCCTTTCCTACGAGCAGTACTTC. This codes for CASSFVGLSYEQYF. Drawing the rest from reference TRBV7-2 and TRBJ2-7, the complete variable domain is GAGVSQSPSNKVTEKGKDVELRCDPISGHTALYWYRQSLGQGLEFLIYFQGNSAPDKSGLPSDRFSAERTGGSVSTLTIQRTQQEDSAVYLCASSFVGLSYEQYFGPGTRLTVT.

This clonotype has at least ten counts. This chain links TRBV12-3 or TRBV12-4 with TRBJ1-5; D might be TRBD1 (6 bases). V shed 6 bases and J shed 3 bases, with 15 bases lying between them. The CDR3 sequence is 15 residues long. The CDR3 region has the DNA TGTGCCAGCAGCCCCCGGGGGGGGCTCAATCAGCCCCAGCATTTT. Its translation is CASSPRGGLNQPQHF.

This clonotype was seen only a few times. The rearrangement uses TRBV6-6 and TRBJ2-7, with D perhaps matching TRBD2 (6 bases). V was trimmed by 4 bases and J by 2 bases, leaving 9 bases between them. Germline V gene data show CDR1 as MNHNY and CDR2 as SVGAGI (reference sequence). This CDR3 has 13 amino acids. For the CDR3, the DNA is TGTGCCAGCAGTTTTACTAGCACCTACGAGCAGTACTTC. Protein product: CASSFTSTYEQYF.

This clonotype was counted a few times. The chain joins TRBV20-1 to TRBJ1-3, with a weak D call TRBD1 (6 bases). V was trimmed by 6 bases and J by 1 base, leaving 16 bases between them. CDR1 DFQATT and CDR2 SNEGSKA come from the germline V gene (reference sequence). This CDR3 has 15 residues. The CDR3 DNA is TGCAGTGCAACAGGGTCCAGAACTTCTGGAAACACCATATATTTT. Translation: CSATGSRTSGNTIYF.

This clonotype was recorded a few times. The CDR3 DNA is TGCAGTGCCCGAGGCTTGGAGCGCTCCTACAATGAGCAGTTCTTC. This encodes CSARGLERSYNEQFF. The chain couples TRBV20-1 to TRBJ2-1; no definite D call. The CDR3 totals 15 residues. In germline, CDR1 is DFQATT, CDR2 SNEGSKA (reference sequence). The V gene lost 6 bases and the J gene lost 0 bases, with 15 bases spanning the gap.

CDR3 residues: CASRTGYSSYNEQFF. CDR3 coding DNA: TGTGCCAGCAGAACAGGGTATAGCTCCTACAATGAGCAGTTCTTC. The chain has TRBV2 and TRBJ2-1, with D maybe TRBD1 (6 bases). With 6 bases removed from V and 0 bases from J, the gap between germline ends came to 12 bases. The CDR3 covers 15 residues. CDR1 and CDR2 (germline): SNHLY, FYNNEI.

The chain carries TRBV2 and TRBJ2-1, with TRBD2 matching over 13 bases. The length of the CDR3 is 15 residues. Germline-derived CDR1 and CDR2 are SNHLY and FYNNEI. With V trimmed by 4 bases and J by 7 bases, 4 bases remained unmatched. CDR3 DNA sequence: TGTGCCAGCAGTGGGACTAGCGGGGGCCTAAATGAGCAGTTCTTC. Amino acid sequence: CASSGTSGGLNEQFF. The full variable domain, with the rest looked up from reference TRBV2 and TRBJ2-1, is EPEVTQTPSHQVTQMGQEVILRCVPISNHLYFYWYRQILGQKVEFLVSFYNNEISEKSEIFDDQFSVERPDGSNFTLKIRSTKLEDSAMYFCASSGTSGGLNEQFFGPGTRLTVL.

The chain is built from TRBV27 and TRBJ2-7; perhaps TRBD2 as D (6 bases). The V gene's germline CDR1 is MNHEY and CDR2 SMNVEV (reference sequence). The CDR3 sequence is 15 residues long. The V gene lost 1 base and the J gene lost 1 base, with 11 bases spanning the gap. The CDR3 DNA sequence: TGTGCCAGCAGTTTATTCGGGAGTAGTTCCTACGAGCAGTACTTC. This translates into CASSLFGSSSYEQYF.

This clonotype came up a few times. The chain recombines TRBV19 with TRBJ2-5, with D perhaps TRBD2 (6 bases). The ends were cut back, 7 bases at V and 2 bases at J, with 11 bases in the middle. CDR3 length: 13 amino acids. Germline loops: CDR1 LNHDA, CDR2 SQIVND (reference sequence). The CDR3 is CASTGGNQETQYF. The CDR3 DNA reads TGTGCCAGTACTGGGGGGAATCAAGAGACCCAGTACTTC.

Only a few counts were recorded for this clonotype. This chain uses TRBV27 with TRBJ2-3; D is undetermined. The length of the CDR3 is 14 residues. From germline, CDR1 is MNHEY and CDR2 SMNVEV (reference sequence). V was clipped by 4 bases and J by 10 bases, with 18 bases between them. CDR3 DNA: TGTGCCAGCAGTTCCACCTCCCCGGGCCCATCGCAGTATTTT. Amino acids: CASSSTSPGPSQYF.

The chain is built from TRBV4-3 and TRBJ2-1; TRBD2 agrees at 8 bases. The CDR3 has 15 amino acids. Germline V CDR1 and CDR2: LGHNA, YSLEER. The V segment lost 2 bases and the J segment 5 bases; nucleotides outside the gene matches: 5. The CDR3 DNA is TGCGCCAGCAGCCAAATAGCGGGAACCAACAATGAGCAGTTCTTC. Translated: CASSQIAGTNNEQFF.

This clonotype was counted between two and nine times. The V and J genes are TRBV3-1 and TRBJ2-2, with D possibly TRBD2 on 5 matching bases. This CDR3 has 15 amino acids. V was shortened by 6 bases and J by 2 bases, with 13 bases between the two germline ends. Germline assignment: CDR1 LGHDT and CDR2 YNNKEL (reference sequence). In DNA, the CDR3 is TGTGCCAGCAGTCGGACTGAGGTTAACACCGGGGAGCTGTTTTTT. This encodes CASSRTEVNTGELFF.

This clonotype was found a few times. The chain recombines TRBV18 with TRBJ2-7; no definite D call. Trimming shortened V by 6 bases and J by 5 bases, and 17 bases separated the two germline ends. CDR3 length: 14 amino acids. Germline V lookup: CDR1 KGHSH, CDR2 LQKENI. CDR3 sequence: CASSRGAESNEQYF. The CDR3 DNA follows: TGTGCCAGCTCGCGCGGAGCAGAGAGTAACGAGCAGTACTTC.

This clonotype was observed a few times. The V call is TRBV19, the J call TRBJ2-1, with a weak D call TRBD2 (7 bases). Germline V lookup: CDR1 LNHDA, CDR2 SQIVND (reference sequence). The V end lost 2 bases, the J end lost 15 bases, and 17 bases lay between the germline ends. The CDR3 is 13 amino acids. This CDR3 reads CASSILGGGDRFF. The CDR3 bases are TGTGCCAGTAGTATATTGGGGGGGGGCGACCGGTTCTTC.

This chain connects TRBV20-1 to TRBJ2-7, with D unresolved. Germline CDR1 DFQATT, CDR2 SNEGSKA (reference sequence). The CDR3 is made up of 13 amino acids. The V end lost 1 base, the J end lost 3 bases, and 10 bases lay between the germline ends. The CDR3 DNA sequence: TGCAGTGCTAGAGGGCACAGAGACTACGAGCAGTACTTC. This codes for CSARGHRDYEQYF.

This clonotype was counted a few times. V gene TRBV5-1 combines with J gene TRBJ1-6; D is ambiguous. CDR1 is SGHRS and CDR2 is YFSETQ in the germline V gene. The CDR3 runs to 15 residues. Trimming left V 1 base short and J 9 bases short, with 14 bases between. The CDR3 sequence is CASSLIRGNGSPLHF. As DNA, the CDR3 is TGCGCCAGCAGCTTGATAAGAGGGAATGGTTCACCCCTCCACTTT. Filled out from reference TRBV5-1 and TRBJ1-6, the complete variable domain reads KAGVTQTPRYLIKTRGQQVTLSCSPISGHRSVSWYQQTPGQGLQFLFEYFSETQRNKGNFPGRFSGRQFSNSRSEMNVSTLELGDSALYLCASSLIRGNGSPLHFGNGTRLTVT.

This clonotype came up many times. The chain has TRBV24-1 and TRBJ2-1; D may be TRBD2 (6 bases). Trimming cost V 6 bases and J 0 bases, with 8 bases left between them. Germline V gene data show CDR1 as KGHDR and CDR2 as SFDVKD. This CDR3 is built from 14 residues. CDR3 in DNA: TGTGCCACCAGTTACGGGAGCTCCTACAATGAGCAGTTCTTC. Encoded protein: CATSYGSSYNEQFF.

V and J are TRBV10-3 and TRBJ2-1; D is ambiguous. V was pared by 6 bases and J by 3 bases, with 6 bases between. Looked up from germline, CDR1 is ENHRY and CDR2 is SYGVKD. CDR3 length equals 12 residues. The CDR3 reads CAIRSNYNEQFF. The CDR3 DNA reads TGTGCCATCAGGTCCAACTACAATGAGCAGTTCTTC.

The chain employs TRBV14 and TRBJ1-1, with D unresolved. V lost 7 bases, J lost 4 bases, and 19 bases lay in between. Germline V gene data show CDR1 as SGHDN and CDR2 as FVKESK. The CDR3 runs 15 residues. This CDR3 is CASNNLRTGSTEAFF. DNA of the CDR3: TGTGCCAGCAATAATTTAAGGACCGGGAGCACTGAAGCTTTCTTT.

The chain combines TRBV7-8 with TRBJ2-5; D tentatively fits TRBD1 or TRBD2 (5 bases each). V was pared by 5 bases and J by 3 bases, with 19 bases between. The length of the CDR3 is 16 residues. The germline gives CDR1 SGHVS, CDR2 FQNEAQ. The CDR3 loop reads CASSPNPGTMEETQYF. The CDR3 region has the DNA TGTGCCAGCAGCCCTAATCCAGGGACGATGGAAGAGACCCAGTACTTC.

In this sample, this clonotype turned up a few times. The CDR3 DNA sequence: TGTGCCGATCGTGTCGCCTACGAGCAGTACTTC. It specifies CADRVAYEQYF. The J gene is TRBJ2-7, the V gene TRBV6-5; D ambiguous. CDR1 and CDR2 from the germline V gene are MNHEY and SVGAGI. Trimming removed 11 bases at V and 2 bases at J, with 10 bases between. The CDR3 has 11 amino acids.

This clonotype showed up just a few times. The chain couples TRBV4-1 to TRBJ2-7; D gene ambiguous. Germline assignment: CDR1 MGHRA and CDR2 YSYEKL. The V gene lost 0 bases and the J gene lost 6 bases, with 15 bases spanning the gap. The CDR3 has 15 amino acids. The CDR3 here is CASSQEWAVKGEQYF. CDR3 DNA sequence: TGCGCCAGCAGCCAAGAGTGGGCGGTGAAGGGCGAGCAGTACTTC.